Listed here are 15 T cell receptor beta chains from one sample, sequenced in a study of cytomegalovirus exposure and HLA in healthy donors. PCR involved 60 Vbeta and 13 Jbeta primers. Produced via immunoSEQ multiplex PCR; TCRdb's table is partial and in-frame only. The sample consists of approximately 170,000 clones, 80% to 90% of them appearing once. The specimen was PBMCs. All receptors come from a male donor in good health and CMV-seronegative.

The J gene is TRBJ2-5, the V gene TRBV4-3, with a weak D call TRBD1 (5 bases). The germline V gene encodes CDR1 LGHNA and CDR2 YSLEER. CDR3 size: 18 residues. V was shortened by 0 bases and J by 2 bases, with 19 bases between the two germline ends. This CDR3 is CASSQERGSPILQETQYF. In DNA form, the CDR3 reads TGCGCCAGCAGCCAAGAAAGGGGCAGCCCGATCCTTCAAGAGACCCAGTACTTC.

The rearrangement links TRBV5-1 to TRBJ2-7; D may be TRBD1 (6 bases). The germline V and J ends were trimmed by 1 base and 3 bases, with 14 bases remaining between them. The CDR3 runs 15 residues. Germline assignment: CDR1 SGHRS and CDR2 YFSETQ. The CDR3 DNA sequence: TGCGCCAGCAGCTTGCTATGGAGACAGGACTACGAGCAGTACTTC. Its translation is CASSLLWRQDYEQYF.

This clone was detected a few times. The chain recombines TRBV5-4 with TRBJ2-7; TRBD2 is a possible D gene (6 bases). This CDR3 comprises 13 residues. V lost 0 bases to trimming and J lost 7 bases, with 11 bases between them. Germline assignment: CDR1 SGHNT and CDR2 YYREEE (reference sequence). The CDR3 bases are TGTGCCAGCAGCTTGGTCGGGGGAATTGAGCAGTACTTC. Protein product: CASSLVGGIEQYF.

This clone came up once. The chain couples TRBV11-3 to TRBJ1-1; D unclear. CDR1 and CDR2 from the germline V gene are SGHNT and YENEEA. The CDR3 consists of 13 residues. V lost 4 bases, J lost 0 bases, and 6 bases lay in between. CDR3 sequence reads: CASSSKMNTEAFF. The CDR3 coding sequence is TGTGCCAGCAGCTCAAAAATGAACACTGAAGCTTTCTTT.

The chain couples TRBV29-1 to TRBJ2-5, with D possibly matching TRBD2 (6 bases). The closer fit of TRBJ2-7 to the DNA end suggests the J call may be wrong. The CDR3 contains 16 residues. CDR1 is SQVTM, CDR2 ANQGSEA, per germline. In DNA, the CDR3 is TGCAGCCCCGGAGGGGTAGAGGAAGCGGGCCGCTACGAGCAGTACTTC. The encoded protein is CSPGGVEEAGRYEQYF.

This sequence joins TRBV6-6 and TRBJ2-5, with D possibly TRBD2 on 6 matching bases. The germline V gene encodes CDR1 MNHNY and CDR2 SVGAGI (reference sequence). The ends were cut back, 6 bases at V and 4 bases at J, with 9 bases in the middle. The CDR3 runs to 12 residues. CDR3 protein: CASRSGVETQYF. The CDR3 DNA reads TGTGCCAGCAGATCGGGGGTAGAGACCCAGTACTTC.

The rearrangement joins TRBV28 to TRBJ1-2; 8 bases fit TRBD1. CDR3 length: 17 amino acids. Germline V gene data show CDR1 as MDHEN and CDR2 as SYDVKM. Unmatched junction bases numbered 12, after V lost 5 bases and J lost 1 base. CDR3 DNA sequence: TGTGCCAGCAGTACCATAGGACAGGGAGGGCATAACTATGGCTACACCTTC. Its protein is CASSTIGQGGHNYGYTF.

The chain recombines TRBV10-3 with TRBJ2-3, with no clear D. V dropped 2 bases and J dropped 2 bases, with 5 bases sitting between them. The CDR3 runs to 13 residues. Germline CDR1 reads ENHRY; CDR2 reads SYGVKD. Written as DNA, the CDR3 is TGTGCCATCAGTGAGGCGAACACAGATACGCAGTATTTT. This translates into CAISEANTDTQYF.

This rearrangement joins TRBV6-1 to TRBJ2-7, with D possibly being TRBD2 (6 bases). V was clipped by 1 base and J by 2 bases, with 18 bases between them. Looked up from germline, CDR1 is MNHNS and CDR2 is SASEGT. The CDR3 has 17 residues. CDR3 sequence (DNA): TGTGCCAGCAGTGAAGGTCTTGGGCGGGGAAGGGCCTACGAGCAGTACTTC. Protein sequence: CASSEGLGRGRAYEQYF.

The genes are TRBV16 and TRBJ2-7; no clear D. From germline, CDR1 is KGHSY and CDR2 FQNENV. V lost 5 bases and J 7 bases, leaving 9 bases between the germline ends. CDR3 length equals 11 residues. The CDR3 protein is CASSNGAEQYF. The CDR3 DNA is TGTGCCAGCAGCAACGGAGCGGAGCAGTACTTC.

J is TRBJ2-3 and V is TRBV7-9, with D unclear. Per the germline V gene, CDR1 is SEHNR and CDR2 is FQNEAQ (reference sequence). The CDR3 consists of 14 residues. The ends were cut back, 5 bases at V and 2 bases at J, with 11 bases in the middle. The DNA of the CDR3 is TGTGCCAGCAGCCCGGTTAGACACACAGATACGCAGTATTTT. The encoded protein is CASSPVRHTDTQYF.

CDR3 region: CASSSGKETQYF. The CDR3 DNA follows: TGTGCCAGCTCTTCAGGCAAGGAGACCCAGTACTTC. This chain joins TRBV28 and TRBJ2-5; D remains ambiguous. Germline-derived CDR1 and CDR2 are MDHEN and SYDVKM. This CDR3 is built from 12 residues. V was trimmed by 8 bases and J by 5 bases, leaving 12 bases between them.

This chain links TRBV5-4 with TRBJ1-2; D unresolved. Germline V gene sequence: CDR1 SGHNT, CDR2 YYREEE (reference sequence). Trimming took 4 bases from V and 3 from J, leaving 13 bases between them. This CDR3 is built from 14 residues. The CDR3 DNA reads as TGTGCCAGCAGCGGAAAACAGCCCTACTATGGCTACACCTTC. This codes for CASSGKQPYYGYTF. Using reference TRBV5-4 and TRBJ1-2 for the parts outside the CDR3, the full variable domain is ETGVTQSPTHLIKTRGQQVTLRCSSQSGHNTVSWYQQALGQGPQFIFQYYREEENGRGNFPPRFSGLQFPNYSSELNVNALELDDSALYLCASSGKQPYYGYTFGSGTRLTVV.

The chain combines TRBV6-6 with TRBJ2-5; D remains unclear. Near its end, the DNA agrees better with TRBJ2-7, so the J call may be wrong. CDR1 and CDR2 from the germline V gene are MNHNY and SVGAGI (reference sequence). There are 13 residues in the CDR3. The CDR3 region is CASSSSTSYEQYF. The CDR3 coding sequence is TGTGCCAGCAGTTCGTCAACCTCCTACGAGCAGTACTTC.

This chain uses TRBV4-3 with TRBJ2-5, with D perhaps matching TRBD1 (5 bases). The J call may be faulty, since TRBJ2-7 better matches the DNA end. This CDR3 spans 13 amino acids. Germline V lookup: CDR1 LGHNA, CDR2 YSLEER. CDR3 sequence (DNA): TGCGCCAGCAGCCCCAGGGTTGGCTACGAGCAGTACTTC. Protein product: CASSPRVGYEQYF.